This T cell receptor beta chain was sequenced during a study of blood T cell repertoires in COVID-19. For the study at large: Sites across the United States, Italy and Spain contributed samples from acute and convalescent COVID-19. T cells, B-cell-depleted T cells, or PBMCs supplied cDNA or gDNA.

V shed 5 bases and J 0 bases; nucleotides not matched to a gene: 5. This CDR3 comprises 15 residues. Germline values: CDR1 SEHNR, CDR2 FQNEAQ (reference sequence). This clone occurred a few times. How the authors handled the data: The assay estimated nucleated cells by amplifying reference gene primers. Data came from immunoSEQ multiplex PCR; TCRdb stores just in-frame clones and leaves some out. The DNA was the basis for D and trimming; V, J and clone size are from that table. The table shows more than 45,000 clones, with roughly 89% occurring only once. Input material: peripheral blood. The V gene is TRBV7-9, the J gene TRBJ1-1; 8 nucleotides line up with TRBD1. The receptor was isolated from a human donor in a cohort sampled during active COVID-19. The CDR3 loop reads CASSPQGAVNTEAFF. CDR3 in DNA: TGTGCCAGCAGCCCGCAGGGGGCTGTGAACACTGAAGCTTTCTTT.